This T cell receptor (beta chain) was found in a study of blood T cell repertoires in COVID-19. Study summary: From the United States, Italy and Spain came samples of acute and convalescent COVID-19.

This table comes from immunoSEQ multiplex PCR, and its TCRdb copy is limited to in-frame clones, with some not included. The table records over 250,000 clones, 88% of them present only once. The CDR3 totals 17 residues. V lost 0 bases to trimming and J lost 8 bases; unmatched junction nucleotides: 14. Per the germline V gene, CDR1 is LNHNV and CDR2 is YYDKDF (reference sequence). This chain connects TRBV15 to TRBJ1-2; 8 nucleotides agree with TRBD1. Sequencing was performed on peripheral blood. This clonotype was sampled from a woman in her thirties or forties who had recovered from COVID-19. This CDR3 reads CATSRERTGSGQGGYTF. In DNA, the CDR3 is TGTGCCACCAGCAGAGAGAGGACAGGGTCAGGCCAAGGAGGCTACACCTTC.